Included here is one T cell receptor (beta chain) sequence, with context. This sample was included in a study of cytomegalovirus exposure and HLA in healthy donors. Germline trimming cut 4 bases from V and 3 bases from J; bases unmatched to any gene: 4. CDR1 and CDR2 (germline): SGHRS, YFSETQ. This CDR3 has 14 amino acids. The primer mix had 60 Vbeta and 13 Jbeta primers. Clones were read by immunoSEQ multiplex PCR, and TCRdb kept only the in-frame ones, dropping some. The sample holds about 190,000 clones, about 89% seen once. The sequence derives from a man aged 25 to 40 in good health and CMV-seronegative. What was sequenced was PBMCs. The chain carries TRBV5-1 and TRBJ2-7; 10 bases match TRBD1. CDR3 in amino acids: CASSLRTGGYEQYF. The CDR3 DNA is TGCGCCAGCAGCCTACGGACAGGGGGCTACGAGCAGTACTTC.